The 26 T cell receptor beta chains presented below share a single source sample, sequenced in a study of human T cells and chemical hapten exposure (dated by TCRdb to 2020 to 2023). Library preparation employed RACE. The run used a NextSeq 500. TCRdb reanalyzed the raw reads on its own, using fastp at Q25 for trimming and MiXCR for clone calling, and kept in-frame beta chains. For every CDR3 protein sequence, its rows merge into one entry that carries the most common genes and DNA. The sample records approximately 400,000 distinct CDR3 sequences, 4% to 5.5% of which are singletons. Under 3% of the sample is held by the ten biggest clonotypes. The time point label of this sample denotes: patch test 1, 2 weeks after DPC sensitization. This sample's treatment or condition label indicates: therapeutic diphenylcyclopropenone sensitization with weekly scalp DPC. The source material was whole blood, sampled in connection with sensitization to the hapten diphenylcyclopropenone (DPC). These receptors were taken from a woman aged 50 to 60 with alopecia areata. Some clones in this sample may be carry-over from other donors' samples.

CDR3: CASSQVAGDPYEQYF. CDR3 sequence (DNA): TGCGCCAGCAGCCAAGTGGCGGGCGATCCCTACGAGCAGTACTTC. The V gene is TRBV4-1, the J gene TRBJ2-7; TRBD2 might be the D (5 bases). CDR1 is MGHRA and CDR2 is YSYEKL in the germline V gene. This CDR3 has 15 amino acids. The germline V and J ends were trimmed by 1 base and 2 bases, with 12 bases remaining between them.

This clonotype was detected many times. The chain uses TRBV3-1 and TRBJ1-1; D gene unclear. CDR1 is LGHDT, CDR2 YNNKEL, per germline (reference sequence). The V gene lost 4 bases and the J gene lost 1 base, with 10 bases spanning the gap. This CDR3 has 14 amino acids. For the CDR3, the DNA is TGTGCCAGCAGCCGCACACCCGAGAACACTGAAGCTTTCTTT. It encodes CASSRTPENTEAFF.

This clonotype was seen a handful of times. The rearrangement joins TRBV7-2 to TRBJ1-5, with a weak D call TRBD1 (5 bases). CDR1 is SGHTA, CDR2 FQGNSA, per germline. This CDR3 is built from 15 residues. Trimming took 5 bases from V and 4 from J, leaving 15 bases between them. The CDR3 nucleotides are TGTGCCAGCAGCGCAGGGTTAGGTAGGAATCAGCCCCAGCATTTT. Translated, it gives CASSAGLGRNQPQHF.

The chain combines TRBV7-9 with TRBJ1-1; weak D call: TRBD1 (6 bases). CDR3 length: 14 residues. Trimming pared 3 bases from V and 3 bases from J, leaving 11 bases between. CDR1 is SEHNR, CDR2 FQNEAQ, per germline (reference sequence). The CDR3 nucleotides read TGTGCCAGCAGCTTTATGGGGGCATACACTGAAGCTTTCTTT. Translating it yields CASSFMGAYTEAFF.

This clonotype was counted many times. The gene calls are TRBV5-1 and TRBJ2-5, with 7 bases lining up with TRBD2. The CDR3 runs 15 residues. CDR1 is SGHRS, CDR2 YFSETQ, per germline. Trimming at V came to 4 bases and at J to 1 base, leaving 7 bases not matched to a gene. As DNA, the CDR3 is TGCGCCAGCAGCCGAGAGGGAGGGGCCCAAGAGACCCAGTACTTC. Protein sequence: CASSREGGAQETQYF.

This clonotype was recorded at least ten times. The chain has TRBV29-1 and TRBJ1-2; possibly TRBD1 for D (5 bases). V lost 6 bases, J lost 5 bases, and 22 bases lay in between. The CDR3 spans 15 residues. CDR1 SQVTM and CDR2 ANQGSEA come from the germline V gene. In nucleotides, the CDR3 is TGCAGCGTCGACGACCGGGACGTCGCCCCATATGGCTACACCTTC. Translated: CSVDDRDVAPYGYTF. The full variable domain, rest sourced from reference TRBV29-1 and TRBJ1-2, is SAVISQKPSRDICQRGTSLTIQCQVDSQVTMMFWYRQQPGQSLTLIATANQGSEATYESGFVIDKFPISRPNLTFSTLTVSNMSPEDSSIYLCSVDDRDVAPYGYTFGSGTRLTVV.

This clonotype was found a few times. This chain connects TRBV10-3 to TRBJ1-1; D uncertain. Germline-derived CDR1 and CDR2 are ENHRY and SYGVKD. The V gene lost 1 base and the J gene lost 4 bases, with 10 bases spanning the gap. The CDR3 contains 14 residues. This CDR3 reads CAISEYRGGTEAFF. The CDR3 DNA reads TGTGCCATCAGTGAGTACCGGGGTGGCACTGAAGCTTTCTTT.

The sample holds many counts of this clonotype. CDR3 sequence reads: CASAGTNIDTQYF. For the CDR3, the DNA is TGTGCTTCGGCCGGGACTAATATAGATACGCAGTATTTT. J is TRBJ2-3 and V is TRBV25-1; 7 positions match TRBD2. The CDR3 spans 13 residues. In germline, CDR1 is MGHDK, CDR2 SYGVNS.

This clonotype was observed a handful of times. This chain links TRBV7-9 with TRBJ2-1; 9 bases align to TRBD2. The germline V gene has CDR1 SEHNR and CDR2 FQNEAQ (reference sequence). CDR3 length: 15 residues. The ends lost 5 bases at V and 0 bases at J; junction bases unmatched: 2. This CDR3 is CASSKTSGSYNEQFF. Written as DNA, the CDR3 is TGTGCCAGCAGCAAGACTAGCGGCTCCTACAATGAGCAGTTCTTC.

V is TRBV5-1 and J is TRBJ2-7; TRBD1 is a possible D gene (6 bases). Deletions cut 4 bases from V and 6 bases from J, with 17 bases between. CDR3 length equals 14 residues. Germline loops: CDR1 SGHRS, CDR2 YFSETQ. CDR3 region: CASSPLGATSEQYF. The CDR3 DNA reads as TGCGCCAGCAGCCCTTTGGGGGCTACATCCGAGCAGTACTTC.

This chain connects TRBV6-5 to TRBJ1-5; tentatively, D is TRBD1 (5 bases). The V and J ends lost 6 bases and 1 base respectively, with 16 bases between them. The CDR3 spans 16 residues. Germline V gene sequence: CDR1 MNHEY, CDR2 SVGAGI. This CDR3 reads CASSRSGVGSNQPQHF. CDR3 coding DNA: TGTGCCAGCAGCCGCTCGGGGGTAGGAAGCAATCAGCCCCAGCATTTT.

This clonotype was observed many times. The V and J genes are TRBV20-1 and TRBJ2-3; D call uncertain. Germline CDR1 and CDR2: DFQATT and SNEGSKA (reference sequence). V was trimmed by 3 bases and J by 2 bases, leaving 9 bases between them. The CDR3 is 13 residues long. CDR3 nucleotide sequence: TGCAGTGCTAGCTATACTCCCACAGATACGCAGTATTTT. Its translation is CSASYTPTDTQYF.

This clonotype was detected a few times. CDR3 DNA: TGTGCCAGCAGCCAAGATGAACAGGGAATATCCGTTTTTTTT. It encodes CASSQDEQGISVFF. The genes are TRBV4-2 and TRBJ1-4, with TRBD1 as a possible D gene (6 bases). Germline CDR1 reads LGHNA; CDR2 reads YNFKEQ. Trimming pared 0 bases from V and 17 bases from J, leaving 19 bases between. The length of the CDR3 is 14 residues.

Ten or more counts support this clonotype. The rearrangement joins TRBV20-1 to TRBJ1-5, with 12 positions matching TRBD1. Germline V lookup: CDR1 DFQATT, CDR2 SNEGSKA (reference sequence). The CDR3 consists of 17 residues. After removal of 2 bases from V and 3 bases from J, the junction contained 8 bases not matched to a gene. The CDR3 is CSARPGTGGADNQPQHF. CDR3 nucleotides: TGCAGTGCTAGACCTGGGACAGGGGGCGCGGACAATCAGCCCCAGCATTTT.

This clonotype was observed many times. The chain is built from TRBV20-1 and TRBJ2-7; D is perhaps TRBD1 or TRBD2 (5 bases each). CDR1 is DFQATT, CDR2 SNEGSKA, per germline (reference sequence). The V gene lost 6 bases and the J gene lost 5 bases, with 17 bases spanning the gap. The CDR3 has 13 amino acids. CDR3 loop: CSARNSGRDEQYF. The DNA for the CDR3 is TGCAGTGCCCGCAACTCGGGACGCGACGAGCAGTACTTC.

This clonotype was seen a few times. Germline is not matched at one junction end, which may reflect a read error. This rearrangement joins TRBV7-2 to TRBJ2-5; D is possibly TRBD1 (7 bases). From germline, CDR1 is SGHTA and CDR2 FQGNSA. The CDR3 is 12 residues long. The CDR3 DNA reads as TGTGCGAGCAGGGGGGCCGCAGAGACCCAGTACTTC. This gives the protein CASRGAAETQYF.

This clonotype was seen ten or more times. The rearrangement uses TRBV29-1 and TRBJ2-7; 9 bases are shared with TRBD1. Trimming took 6 bases from V and 5 from J; bases not matched to a gene: 11. The germline V gene has CDR1 SQVTM and CDR2 ANQGSEA. CDR3 length: 14 residues. CDR3 DNA: TGCAGCGTGCGGCCGGGACAGGGTAACGACGAGCAGTACTTC. This codes for CSVRPGQGNDEQYF.

This clonotype has a count of ten or more. V and J are TRBV7-9 and TRBJ2-4, with a possible D match to TRBD1 (5 bases). Trimming removed 1 base at V and 7 bases at J, with 14 bases between. Germline values: CDR1 SEHNR, CDR2 FQNEAQ (reference sequence). This CDR3 is built from 15 residues. The DNA of the CDR3 is TGTGCCAGCAGCTTAGAGGGGCAGTTCGGGAACATTCAGTACTTC. As protein: CASSLEGQFGNIQYF.

There are many counts of this clonotype. The V call is TRBV28, the J call TRBJ2-7; a possible D gene is TRBD2 (6 bases). V shed 4 bases and J shed 0 bases, with 13 bases lying between them. CDR1 and CDR2 from the germline V gene are MDHEN and SYDVKM. The CDR3 extends over 15 amino acids. The CDR3 bases are TGTGCCAGCAGTTCCCCTGCGGGGAGCTCCTACGAGCAGTACTTC. It yields the protein CASSSPAGSSYEQYF.

There are many counts of this clonotype. This sequence joins TRBV2 and TRBJ2-7; perhaps TRBD2 as D (6 bases). This CDR3 region has 12 residues. Germline V CDR1 and CDR2: SNHLY, FYNNEI. Trimming removed 7 bases from V and 12 bases from J, with 19 bases in between. CDR3 coding DNA: TGTGCCAGCATTCTAGGAGGGGAGTACAGGTACTTC. Encoded protein: CASILGGEYRYF.

V gene TRBV3-1 combines with J gene TRBJ2-7, with 8 bases matching TRBD2. CDR1 and CDR2 from the germline V gene are LGHDT and YNNKEL (reference sequence). J lost 4 bases, V lost 3 bases, and 11 bases had no gene match. CDR3 length: 16 amino acids. CDR3 in amino acids: CASSHDSGGRGYEQYF. The CDR3 DNA follows: TGTGCCAGCAGCCACGACAGCGGGGGACGGGGGTACGAGCAGTACTTC.

This rearrangement joins TRBV15 to TRBJ1-2; no clear D gene. With 1 base removed from V and 4 bases from J, the gap between germline ends came to 7 bases. Germline V gives CDR1 LNHNV, CDR2 YYDKDF (reference sequence). The CDR3 runs 13 residues. CDR3 residues: CATSRGQAYGYTF. CDR3 bases: TGTGCCACCAGCAGAGGTCAGGCCTATGGCTACACCTTC.

The chain is built from TRBV21-1 and TRBJ1-5; TRBD1 is taken as the D call from the table, unchecked against the DNA. TRBV21-1 is described as a pseudogene. CDR3 length equals 16 residues. CDR3 sequence reads: CASTAKAAGGNQPQHF. In nucleotides, the CDR3 is TGTGCCAGCACCGCAAAGGCGGCAGGGGGAAATCAGCCCCAGCATTTT.

This rearrangement joins TRBV6-1 to TRBJ1-2, with D unresolved. Germline V gene data show CDR1 as MNHNS and CDR2 as SASEGT. V was clipped by 10 bases and J by 4 bases, with 28 bases between them. The CDR3 is made up of 17 amino acids. The CDR3 here is CATTPGRSRPDFYGYTF. In DNA, the CDR3 is TGTGCCACCACGCCTGGCCGCTCGCGCCCTGACTTCTATGGCTACACCTTC.

This clonotype was counted only a few times. The chain carries TRBV12-3 or TRBV12-4 and TRBJ2-1; either TRBD1 or TRBD2 may fit D (7 bases each). This CDR3 spans 14 amino acids. V shed 6 bases and J shed 7 bases, with 16 bases lying between them. CDR3 sequence: CASSPGGGRNEQFF. CDR3 bases: TGTGCCAGCAGCCCAGGGGGGGGGCGTAATGAGCAGTTCTTC.

The sample holds a few counts of this clonotype. V gene TRBV7-9 combines with J gene TRBJ1-1; D possibly corresponds to TRBD1 (5 bases). Trimming stripped 4 bases from V and 5 bases from J, with 8 bases between. Germline lookup yields CDR1 SEHNR and CDR2 FQNEAQ (reference sequence). The CDR3 has 12 residues. The CDR3 nucleotides read TGTGCCAGCAGCTGGGAGGGGACTGAAGCTTTCTTT. This encodes CASSWEGTEAFF.